The source of this T cell receptor beta chain is a study of T-cell reconstitution after alpha-beta-depleted transplantation in children. Study observations and caveats: About two months after transplant, alpha-beta T cells reportedly came from several hundred expanded graft clones. At one year after transplant, newly produced T cells mostly accounted for T-cell counts and diversity. At day 60, the high TCRbeta diversity found in some patients originated from recipient T cells and thymic progenitors that had survived.

On this clonotype itself: Its antigen remains unknown.

J gave up 6 bases and V 0 bases, and 2 bases lay outside the gene matches. Per the germline V gene, CDR1 is LNHDA and CDR2 is SQIVND (reference sequence). This CDR3 contains 14 residues. Unique molecular identifiers tagged the TCRbeta library. One entry per CDR3 protein, called by TCRdb with MiXCR from the PCR reads. This table holds about 870,000 distinct CDR3 sequences, under 20% found once. The starting material was PBMCs, mostly from graft donor cells, obtained 360 days after TCRalphabeta/CD19-depleted stem cell transplant. This chain connects TRBV19 to TRBJ2-1; the match to TRBD1 covers 7 bases. The origin of this receptor is a male patient under 18 who had a stem cell transplant for acute lymphoblastic leukemia, so the T cells may come from the graft donor. The chain's CDR3 is CASSIDPGGNEQFF. The CDR3 region has the DNA TGTGCCAGTAGTATAGATCCAGGGGGCAATGAGCAGTTCTTC. Complete variable domain (other parts from reference TRBV19 and TRBJ2-1): DGGITQSPKYLFRKEGQNVTLSCEQNLNHDAMYWYRQDPGQGLRLIYYSQIVNDFQKGDIAEGYSVSREKKESFPLTVTSAQKNPTAFYLCASSIDPGGNEQFFGPGTRLTVL.